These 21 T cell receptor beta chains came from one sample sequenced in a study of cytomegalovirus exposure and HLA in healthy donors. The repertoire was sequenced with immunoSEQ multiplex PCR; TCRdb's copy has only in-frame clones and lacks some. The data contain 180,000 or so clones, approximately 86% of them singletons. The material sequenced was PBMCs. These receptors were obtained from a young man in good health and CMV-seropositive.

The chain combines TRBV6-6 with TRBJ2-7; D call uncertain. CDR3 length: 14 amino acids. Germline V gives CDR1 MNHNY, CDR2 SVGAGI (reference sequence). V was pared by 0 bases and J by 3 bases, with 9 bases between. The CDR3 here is CASSYSRQYYEQYF. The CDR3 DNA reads TGTGCCAGCAGTTACTCGAGGCAGTACTACGAGCAGTACTTC.

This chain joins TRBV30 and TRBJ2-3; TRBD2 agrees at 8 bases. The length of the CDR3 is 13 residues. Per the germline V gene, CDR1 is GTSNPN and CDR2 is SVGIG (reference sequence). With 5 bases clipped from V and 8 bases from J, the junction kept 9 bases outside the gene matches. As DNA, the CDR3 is TGTGCCTGGGGACCGGGGGGGAGCGGTACGCAGTATTTT. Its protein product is CAWGPGGSGTQYF.

CDR3 DNA: TGTGCCAGCAGTTTACCGAAGACCGGGACAGGCTACGAGCAGTACTTC. Residues: CASSLPKTGTGYEQYF. The rearrangement joins TRBV28 to TRBJ2-7; 8 bases are a match to TRBD1. Trimming took 2 bases from V and 3 from J; bases not matched to a gene: 9. CDR1 and CDR2 from the germline V gene are MDHEN and SYDVKM. This CDR3 is built from 16 residues.

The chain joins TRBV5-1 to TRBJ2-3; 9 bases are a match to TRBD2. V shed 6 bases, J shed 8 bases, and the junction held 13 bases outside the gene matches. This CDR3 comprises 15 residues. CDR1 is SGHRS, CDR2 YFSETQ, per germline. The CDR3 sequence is CASMISGGPGLTQYF. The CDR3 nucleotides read TGCGCCAGCATGATTAGCGGGGGCCCCGGGCTTACGCAGTATTTT. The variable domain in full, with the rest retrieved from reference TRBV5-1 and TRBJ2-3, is KAGVTQTPRYLIKTRGQQVTLSCSPISGHRSVSWYQQTPGQGLQFLFEYFSETQRNKGNFPGRFSGRQFSNSRSEMNVSTLELGDSALYLCASMISGGPGLTQYFGPGTRLTVL.

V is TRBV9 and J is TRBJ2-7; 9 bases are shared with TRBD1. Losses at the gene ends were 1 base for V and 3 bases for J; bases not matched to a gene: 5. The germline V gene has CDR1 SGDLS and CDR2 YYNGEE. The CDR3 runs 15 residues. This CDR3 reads CASSVSDRGLYEQYF. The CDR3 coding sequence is TGTGCCAGCAGCGTATCGGACAGGGGTCTCTACGAGCAGTACTTC.

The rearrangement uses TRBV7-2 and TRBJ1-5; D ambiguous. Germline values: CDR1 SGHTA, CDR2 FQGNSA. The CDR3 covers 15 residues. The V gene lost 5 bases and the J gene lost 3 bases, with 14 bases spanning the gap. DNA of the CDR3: TGTGCCAGCAGCCCCGTAGGACGGATCAATCAGCCCCAGCATTTT. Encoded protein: CASSPVGRINQPQHF.

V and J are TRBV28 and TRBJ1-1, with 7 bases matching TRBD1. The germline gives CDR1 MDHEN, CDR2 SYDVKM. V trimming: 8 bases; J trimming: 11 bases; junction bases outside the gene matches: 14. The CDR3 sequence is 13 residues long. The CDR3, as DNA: TGTGCCAGCTGGAAAAGACAGGGAGTCGGCGCTTTCTTT. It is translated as CASWKRQGVGAFF.

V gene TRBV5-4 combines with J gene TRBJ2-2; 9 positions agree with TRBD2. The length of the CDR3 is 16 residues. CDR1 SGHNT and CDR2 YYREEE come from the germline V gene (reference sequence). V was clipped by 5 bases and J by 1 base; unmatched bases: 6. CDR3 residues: CASREGLAGNTGELFF. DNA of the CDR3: TGTGCCAGCAGGGAGGGACTAGCCGGGAACACCGGGGAGCTGTTTTTT. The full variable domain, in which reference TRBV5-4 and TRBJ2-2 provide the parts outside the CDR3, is ETGVTQSPTHLIKTRGQQVTLRCSSQSGHNTVSWYQQALGQGPQFIFQYYREEENGRGNFPPRFSGLQFPNYSSELNVNALELDDSALYLCASREGLAGNTGELFFGEGSRLTVL.

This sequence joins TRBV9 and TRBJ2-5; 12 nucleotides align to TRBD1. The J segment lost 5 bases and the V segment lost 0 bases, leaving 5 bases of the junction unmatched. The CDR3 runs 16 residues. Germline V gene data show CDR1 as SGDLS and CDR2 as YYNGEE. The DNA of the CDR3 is TGTGCCAGCAGCGTAGTTGGGGACAGGGGGCCTGAGACCCAGTACTTC. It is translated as CASSVVGDRGPETQYF.

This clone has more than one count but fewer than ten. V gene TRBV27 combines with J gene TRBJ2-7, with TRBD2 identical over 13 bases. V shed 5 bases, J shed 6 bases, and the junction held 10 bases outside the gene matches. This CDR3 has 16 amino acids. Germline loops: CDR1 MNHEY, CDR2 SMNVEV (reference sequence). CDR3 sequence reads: CASSGRTSGGPGEQYF. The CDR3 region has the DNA TGTGCCAGCAGTGGACGGACTAGCGGGGGCCCCGGCGAGCAGTACTTC.

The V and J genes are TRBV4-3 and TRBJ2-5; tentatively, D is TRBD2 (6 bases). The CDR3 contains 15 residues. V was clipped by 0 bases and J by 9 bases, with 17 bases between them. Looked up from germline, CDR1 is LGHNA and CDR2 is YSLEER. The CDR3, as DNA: TGCGCCAGCAGCCAAGATCCCAGGGCGGGGATGGCCCAGTACTTC. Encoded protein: CASSQDPRAGMAQYF.

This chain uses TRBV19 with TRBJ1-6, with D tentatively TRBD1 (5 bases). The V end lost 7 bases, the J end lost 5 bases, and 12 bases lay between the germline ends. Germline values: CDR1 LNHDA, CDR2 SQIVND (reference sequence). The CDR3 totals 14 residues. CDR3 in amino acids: CASNPGPHNSPLHF. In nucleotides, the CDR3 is TGTGCCAGTAACCCGGGACCCCATAATTCACCCCTCCACTTT.

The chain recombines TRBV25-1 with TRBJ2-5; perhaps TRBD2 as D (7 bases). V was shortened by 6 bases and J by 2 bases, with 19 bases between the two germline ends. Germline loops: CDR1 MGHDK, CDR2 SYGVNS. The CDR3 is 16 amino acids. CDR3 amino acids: CASSRNGGGGQETQYF. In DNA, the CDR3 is TGTGCCAGCAGCCGAAACGGAGGGGGGGGTCAAGAGACCCAGTACTTC.

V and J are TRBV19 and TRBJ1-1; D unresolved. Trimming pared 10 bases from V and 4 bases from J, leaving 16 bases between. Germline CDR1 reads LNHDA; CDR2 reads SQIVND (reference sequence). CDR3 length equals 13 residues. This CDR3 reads CATKDRMVTEAFF. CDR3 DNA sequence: TGTGCCACTAAGGACCGGATGGTCACTGAAGCTTTCTTT.

The CDR3 here is CASRHRGGLASYNEQFF. The CDR3 bases are TGTGCCAGCAGACACAGGGGCGGACTAGCTTCCTACAATGAGCAGTTCTTC. The gene calls are TRBV11-2 and TRBJ2-1; tentative D call: TRBD2 (8 bases). This CDR3 contains 17 residues. CDR1 is SGHAT and CDR2 is FQNNGV in the germline V gene. The V and J ends lost 6 bases and 1 base respectively, with 19 bases between them.

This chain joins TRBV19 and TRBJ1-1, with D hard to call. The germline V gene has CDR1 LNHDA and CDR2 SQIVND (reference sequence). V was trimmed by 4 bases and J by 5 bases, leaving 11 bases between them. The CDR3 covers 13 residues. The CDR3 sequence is CASSTFGGTEAFF. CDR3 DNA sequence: TGTGCCAGTAGTACTTTTGGTGGGACTGAAGCTTTCTTT. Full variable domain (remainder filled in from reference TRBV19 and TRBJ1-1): DGGITQSPKYLFRKEGQNVTLSCEQNLNHDAMYWYRQDPGQGLRLIYYSQIVNDFQKGDIAEGYSVSREKKESFPLTVTSAQKNPTAFYLCASSTFGGTEAFFGQGTRLTVV.

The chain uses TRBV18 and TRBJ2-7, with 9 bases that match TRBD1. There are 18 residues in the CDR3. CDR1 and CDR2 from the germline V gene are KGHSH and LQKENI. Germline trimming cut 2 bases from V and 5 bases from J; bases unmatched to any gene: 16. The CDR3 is CASSPGRGTGKDRDEQYF. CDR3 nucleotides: TGTGCCAGCTCACCAGGGCGCGGGACAGGGAAAGACCGGGACGAGCAGTACTTC.

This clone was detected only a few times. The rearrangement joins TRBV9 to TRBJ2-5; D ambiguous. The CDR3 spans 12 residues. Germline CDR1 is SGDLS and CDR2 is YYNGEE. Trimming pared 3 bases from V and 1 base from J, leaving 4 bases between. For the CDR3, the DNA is TGTGCCAGCAGCGAGGGCCAAGAGACCCAGTACTTC. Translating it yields CASSEGQETQYF.

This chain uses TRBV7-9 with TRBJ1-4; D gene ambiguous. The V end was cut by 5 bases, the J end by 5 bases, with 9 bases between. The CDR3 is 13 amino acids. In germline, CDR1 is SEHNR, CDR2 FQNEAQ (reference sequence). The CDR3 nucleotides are TGTGCCAGCAGCCAAAATTCCAATGAAAAACTGTTTTTT. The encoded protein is CASSQNSNEKLFF.

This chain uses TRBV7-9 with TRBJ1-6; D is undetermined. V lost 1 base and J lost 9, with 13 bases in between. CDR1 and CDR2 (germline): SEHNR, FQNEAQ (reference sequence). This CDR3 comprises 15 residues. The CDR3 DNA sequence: TGTGCCAGCAGCTTAGGGGCAGATTCGTTTTCACCCCTCCACTTT. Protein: CASSLGADSFSPLHF.

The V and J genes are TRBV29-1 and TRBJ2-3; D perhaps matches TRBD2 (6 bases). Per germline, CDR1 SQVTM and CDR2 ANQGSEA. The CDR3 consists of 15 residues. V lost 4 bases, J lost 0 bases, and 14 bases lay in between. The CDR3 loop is CSVVTEGPSTDTQYF. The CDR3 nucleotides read TGCAGCGTTGTGACGGAGGGCCCGAGCACAGATACGCAGTATTTT.